This T cell receptor (beta chain) was observed in a study of cytomegalovirus exposure and HLA in healthy donors. CDR3 length: 14 residues. The germline gives CDR1 MNHNS, CDR2 SASEGT. The V and J ends lost 6 bases and 5 bases respectively, with 11 bases between them. Regarding this clone: Other DNA variants within this sample encode the same CDR3.

The PCR ran on 60 Vbeta and 13 Jbeta primers. Here immunoSEQ multiplex PCR was the method, and the copy in TCRdb shows in-frame clones only, minus some. This sample's table has just over 80,000 clones. The clonotype comes from a woman aged 25 to 39 in good health and CMV-seronegative. The chain employs TRBV6-1 and TRBJ1-6, with D maybe TRBD1 (6 bases). The specimen sequenced was PBMCs. This CDR3 is CASRATGDNSPLHF. In DNA, the CDR3 is TGTGCCAGCAGAGCGACAGGAGATAATTCACCCCTCCACTTT.